Sequencing of this TCR beta chain was carried out in a study of PD-L1 blockade in urothelial cancer. Study details: Between 0 and 3 chemotherapy regimens preceded treatment for each patient. Researchers looked at the blood 3 weeks (second dose) and 6 weeks after treatment began. Reported median T cell count for blood samples was 110,000 to 150,000.

Profiling relied on immunoSEQ multiplex PCR, and the TCRdb table lists in-frame clones only, not all of them. The data show under 70,000 clones, 85% seen once. Time point reported: pretreatment peripheral blood. Patient disease was locally advanced or metastatic urothelial carcinoma. The germline V gene has CDR1 SGHKS and CDR2 YYEKEE (reference sequence). Losses at the gene ends were 0 bases for V and 5 bases for J; bases not matched to a gene: 6. The CDR3 spans 15 residues. The chain is built from TRBV5-5 and TRBJ2-7, with TRBD1 identical over 9 bases. The sequencing used PBMCs, collected around atezolizumab (anti-PD-L1) treatment. This TCR was recovered from a man between 65 and 79 years old with urothelial cancer. CDR3 nucleotide sequence: TGTGCCAGCAGCTTGGTGGACAGGGGCCGGGACGAGCAGTACTTC. Residues: CASSLVDRGRDEQYF.